This paragraph covers one TCR beta chain sequence. Repertoires were generated with immunoSEQ multiplex PCR, while TCRdb's copy carries only in-frame clones and drops some. The sample holds about 390,000 clones, about 83% seen once. Participants' reported clinical history set cohort assignment. Among Cohort 3 donors, those recovered had two negative PCRs, clearance, or symptom resolution. These data are taken from a study of blood T cell repertoires in COVID-19. This CDR3 has 16 residues. V lost 4 bases to trimming and J lost 7 bases; unmatched junction nucleotides: 12. Germline CDR1 reads SGHRS; CDR2 reads YFSETQ.

The specimen was PBMCs or T cells enriched from blood (not recorded which). The gene calls are TRBV5-1 and TRBJ2-1; 9 bases are shared with TRBD1. The TCR originated in a woman aged 50 to 60 who had recovered from COVID-19. The CDR3 DNA is TGCGCCAGCAGCCTCTCGGGACAGGGTTTTAGGAATGAGCAGTTCTTC. It yields the protein CASSLSGQGFRNEQFF.